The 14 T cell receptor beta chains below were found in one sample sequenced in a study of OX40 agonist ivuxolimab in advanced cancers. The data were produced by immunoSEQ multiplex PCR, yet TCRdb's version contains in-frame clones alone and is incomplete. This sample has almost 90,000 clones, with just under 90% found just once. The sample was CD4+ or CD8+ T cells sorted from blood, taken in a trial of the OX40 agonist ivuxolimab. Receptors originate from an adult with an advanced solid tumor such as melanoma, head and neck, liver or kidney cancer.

The CDR3 loop reads CASSLRKVGMNTEAFF. The CDR3 region has the DNA TGTGCCAGCAGCTTAAGAAAAGTGGGGATGAACACTGAAGCTTTCTTT. This sequence joins TRBV7-2 and TRBJ1-1; D is undetermined. Per the germline V gene, CDR1 is SGHTA and CDR2 is FQGNSA. The V end lost 2 bases, the J end lost 0 bases, and 13 bases lay between the germline ends. The CDR3 has 16 amino acids.

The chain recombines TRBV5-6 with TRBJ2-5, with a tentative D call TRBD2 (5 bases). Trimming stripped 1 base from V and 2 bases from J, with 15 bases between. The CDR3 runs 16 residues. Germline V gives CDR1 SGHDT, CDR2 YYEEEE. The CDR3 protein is CASSLSRGWGQETQYF. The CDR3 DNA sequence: TGTGCCAGCAGCTTGTCTCGGGGTTGGGGTCAAGAGACCCAGTACTTC.

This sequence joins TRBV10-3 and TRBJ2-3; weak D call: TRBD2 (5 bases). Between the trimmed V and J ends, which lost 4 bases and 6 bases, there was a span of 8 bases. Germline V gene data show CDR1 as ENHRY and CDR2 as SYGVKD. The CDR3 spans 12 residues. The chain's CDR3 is CAISAGGDTQYF. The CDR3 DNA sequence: TGTGCCATCAGTGCCGGCGGGGATACGCAGTATTTT.

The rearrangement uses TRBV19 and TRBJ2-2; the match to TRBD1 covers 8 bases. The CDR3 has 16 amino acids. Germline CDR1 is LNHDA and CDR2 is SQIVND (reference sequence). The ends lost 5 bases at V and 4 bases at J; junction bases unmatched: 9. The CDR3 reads CASSPWTGRSTGELFF. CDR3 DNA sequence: TGTGCCAGTAGTCCCTGGACAGGGAGATCCACCGGGGAGCTGTTTTTT.

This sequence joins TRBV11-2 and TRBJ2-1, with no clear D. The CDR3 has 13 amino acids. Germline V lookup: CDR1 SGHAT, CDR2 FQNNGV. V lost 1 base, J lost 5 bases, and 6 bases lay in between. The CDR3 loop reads CASSLGVDNEQFF. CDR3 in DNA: TGTGCCAGCAGCTTAGGTGTGGACAATGAGCAGTTCTTC. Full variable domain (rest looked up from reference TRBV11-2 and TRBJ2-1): EAGVAQSPRYKIIEKRQSVAFWCNPISGHATLYWYQQILGQGPKLLIQFQNNGVVDDSQLPKDRFSAERLKGVDSTLKIQPAKLEDSAVYLCASSLGVDNEQFFGPGTRLTVL.

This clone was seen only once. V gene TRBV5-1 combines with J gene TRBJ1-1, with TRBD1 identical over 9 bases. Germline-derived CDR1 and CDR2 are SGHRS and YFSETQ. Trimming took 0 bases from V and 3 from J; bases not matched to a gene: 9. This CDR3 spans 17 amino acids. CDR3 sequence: CASSLEPQGAGDTEAFF. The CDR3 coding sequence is TGCGCCAGCAGCTTGGAGCCACAGGGGGCGGGGGACACTGAAGCTTTCTTT.

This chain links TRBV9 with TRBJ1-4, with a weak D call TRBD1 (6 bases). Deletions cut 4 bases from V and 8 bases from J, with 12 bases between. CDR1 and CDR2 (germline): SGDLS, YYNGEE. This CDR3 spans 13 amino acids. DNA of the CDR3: TGTGCCAGCAGCCAGGGGAGTCAGGAAAAACTGTTTTTT. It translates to CASSQGSQEKLFF.

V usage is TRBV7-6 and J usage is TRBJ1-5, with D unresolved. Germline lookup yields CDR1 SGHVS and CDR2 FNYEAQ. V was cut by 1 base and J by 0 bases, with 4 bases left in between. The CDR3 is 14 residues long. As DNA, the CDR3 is TGTGCCAGCAGCTTAGGCAATAGCAATCAGCCCCAGCATTTT. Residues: CASSLGNSNQPQHF. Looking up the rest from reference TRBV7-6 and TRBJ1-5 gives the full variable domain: GAGVSQSPRYKVTKRGQDVALRCDPISGHVSLYWYRQALGQGPEFLTYFNYEAQQDKSGLPNDRFSAERPEGSISTLTIQRTEQRDSAMYRCASSLGNSNQPQHFGDGTRLSIL.

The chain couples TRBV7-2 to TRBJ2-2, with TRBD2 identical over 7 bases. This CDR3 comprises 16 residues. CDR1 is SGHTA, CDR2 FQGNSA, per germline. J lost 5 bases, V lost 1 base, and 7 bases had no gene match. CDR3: CASSLVAGRDTGELFF. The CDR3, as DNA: TGTGCCAGCAGCTTAGTTGCGGGGAGGGATACCGGGGAGCTGTTTTTT.

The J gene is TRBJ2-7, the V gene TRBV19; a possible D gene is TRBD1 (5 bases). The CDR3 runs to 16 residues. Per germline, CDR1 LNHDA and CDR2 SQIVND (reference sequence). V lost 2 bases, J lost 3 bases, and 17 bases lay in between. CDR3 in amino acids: CASSIIPGWQGYEQYF. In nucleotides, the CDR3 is TGTGCCAGTAGTATAATACCAGGCTGGCAGGGCTACGAGCAGTACTTC.

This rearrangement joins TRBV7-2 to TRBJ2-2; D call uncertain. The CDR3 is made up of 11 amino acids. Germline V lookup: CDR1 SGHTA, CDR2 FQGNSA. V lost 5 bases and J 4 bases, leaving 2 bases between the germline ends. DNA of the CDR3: TGTGCCAGCAGCCCCACCGGGGAGCTGTTTTTT. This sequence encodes CASSPTGELFF. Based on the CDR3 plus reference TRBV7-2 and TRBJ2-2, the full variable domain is GAGVSQSPSNKVTEKGKDVELRCDPISGHTALYWYRQSLGQGLEFLIYFQGNSAPDKSGLPSDRFSAERTGGSVSTLTIQRTQQEDSAVYLCASSPTGELFFGEGSRLTVL.

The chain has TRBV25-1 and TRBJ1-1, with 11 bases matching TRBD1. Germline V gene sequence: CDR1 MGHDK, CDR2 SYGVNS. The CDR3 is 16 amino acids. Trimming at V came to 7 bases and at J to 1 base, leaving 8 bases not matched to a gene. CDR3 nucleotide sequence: TGTGCCAGCACCGCCGGGACAGGGGGAAGGAACACTGAAGCTTTCTTT. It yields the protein CASTAGTGGRNTEAFF.

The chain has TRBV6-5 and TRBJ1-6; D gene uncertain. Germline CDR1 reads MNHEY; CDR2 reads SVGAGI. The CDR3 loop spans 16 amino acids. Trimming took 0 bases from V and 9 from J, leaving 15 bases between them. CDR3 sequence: CASSYSSGSIRSPLHF. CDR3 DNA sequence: TGTGCCAGCAGTTACTCGAGTGGCAGCATCCGTTCACCCCTCCACTTT.

In nucleotides, the CDR3 is TGCGCCAGCGCATCTGGACGCGAAGGGGAGACCCAGTACTTC. This gives the protein CASASGREGETQYF. V usage is TRBV5-1 and J usage is TRBJ2-5; unclear D gene. The CDR3 extends over 14 amino acids. CDR1 is SGHRS, CDR2 YFSETQ, per germline. The V end lost 7 bases, the J end lost 5 bases, and 18 bases lay between the germline ends.